The rows below give T cell receptor beta chains drawn from one sample of a study of T-cell memory formation after mild COVID-19. A single record per CDR3 protein comes from TCRdb applying MiXCR to the 5' RACE reads. This sample has roughly 86,000 distinct CDR3 sequences; less than 15% occur once, and the top ten carry approximately 40%. Sample: PBMCs or a T cell subset sorted from them (not recorded which). The receptor source for this set is a man aged 18 to 35 who had mild COVID-19 (a few samples of this study predate the infection). Cell type and time point are not known. CDR3s include the opening cysteine and the closing phenylalanine or tryptophan. The D gene is left open where the match is weak. Some rows have no size entry. The others give once, few or many, or a class for an expanded clone.

clone size	D gene	V gene	J gene	CDR3 protein	CDR3 DNA
.	.	TRBV7-2	TRBJ2-5	CASSPGAATQETQYF	TGTGCCAGCAGCCCCGGGGCAGCCACCCAAGAGACCCAGTACTTC
.	.	TRBV11-2	TRBJ2-1	CASNLYRDEQFF	TGTGCCAGCAACCTATACAGGGATGAGCAGTTCTTC
.	.	TRBV7-6	TRBJ2-1	CASSLGGALNEQFF	TGTGCCAGCAGCTTGGGGGGGGCCTTAAATGAGCAGTTCTTC
few	.	TRBV12-3/TRBV12-4	TRBJ2-1	CASSPRSGGPSHEQFF	TGTGCCAGCAGCCCCCGATCCGGGGGGCCGAGCCATGAGCAGTTCTTC
few	.	TRBV9	TRBJ2-1	CASSEGTRNEQFF	TGTGCCAGCAGCGAGGGGACCCGCAATGAGCAGTTCTTC
.	.	TRBV6-2/TRBV6-3	TRBJ2-7	CASSYTYEQHF	TGTGCCAGCAGTTACACCTACGAGCAGCACTTC
few	.	TRBV20-1	TRBJ1-1	CSANGGLYSTEAFF	TGCAGTGCCAACGGCGGCCTGTATAGCACTGAAGCTTTCTTT
.	.	TRBV4-1	TRBJ1-2	CASSQDRFRSINYGYTF	TGCGCCAGCAGCCAAGATCGATTCCGATCTATTAACTATGGCTACACCTTC
.	.	TRBV21-1	TRBJ2-1	CASSHPGGEQFF	TGTGCCAGCAGCCATCCCGGGGGCGAGCAGTTCTTC
.	.	TRBV15	TRBJ1-3	CATSKDRFSGNTIYF	TGTGCCACCAGCAAGGACAGATTCTCTGGAAACACCATATATTTT
few	.	TRBV9	TRBJ2-7	CASSVDGGSEQYF	TGTGCCAGCAGCGTAGATGGGGGTAGCGAGCAGTACTTC
.	.	TRBV27	TRBJ2-1	CASSYTAALYNEQFF	TGTGCCAGCAGCTACACAGCAGCACTTTACAATGAGCAGTTCTTC
few	.	TRBV4-1	TRBJ2-1	CASSQERPFF	TGCGCCAGCAGCCAAGAACGTCCGTTCTTC
few	.	TRBV29-1	TRBJ2-2	CSVAGTGELFF	TGCAGCGTTGCGGGCACCGGGGAGCTGTTTTTT